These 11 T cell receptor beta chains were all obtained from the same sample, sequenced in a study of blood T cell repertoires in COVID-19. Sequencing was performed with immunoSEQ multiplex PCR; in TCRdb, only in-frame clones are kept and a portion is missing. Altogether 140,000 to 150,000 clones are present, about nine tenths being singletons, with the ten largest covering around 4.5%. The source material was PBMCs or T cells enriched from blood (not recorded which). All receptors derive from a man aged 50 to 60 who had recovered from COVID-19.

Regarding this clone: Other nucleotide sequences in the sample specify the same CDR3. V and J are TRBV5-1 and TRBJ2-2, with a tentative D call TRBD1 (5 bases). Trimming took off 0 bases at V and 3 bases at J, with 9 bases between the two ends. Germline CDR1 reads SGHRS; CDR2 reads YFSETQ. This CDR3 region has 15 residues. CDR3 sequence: CASSLDGRDTGELFF. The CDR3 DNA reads TGCGCCAGCAGCTTGGATGGCAGGGACACCGGGGAGCTGTTTTTT.

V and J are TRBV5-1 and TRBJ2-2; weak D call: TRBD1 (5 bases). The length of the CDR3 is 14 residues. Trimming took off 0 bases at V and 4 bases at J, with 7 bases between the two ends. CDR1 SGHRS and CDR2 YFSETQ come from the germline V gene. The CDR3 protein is CASSLGGPTGELFF. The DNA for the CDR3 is TGCGCCAGCAGCTTGGGGGGCCCCACCGGGGAGCTGTTTTTT.

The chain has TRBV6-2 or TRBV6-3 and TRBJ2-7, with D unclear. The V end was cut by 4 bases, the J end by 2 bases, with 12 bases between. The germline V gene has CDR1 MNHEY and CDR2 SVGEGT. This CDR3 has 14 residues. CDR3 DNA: TGTGCCAGCAGTTCCTACAGTGGTACCTACGAGCAGTACGTC. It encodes CASSSYSGTYEQYV.

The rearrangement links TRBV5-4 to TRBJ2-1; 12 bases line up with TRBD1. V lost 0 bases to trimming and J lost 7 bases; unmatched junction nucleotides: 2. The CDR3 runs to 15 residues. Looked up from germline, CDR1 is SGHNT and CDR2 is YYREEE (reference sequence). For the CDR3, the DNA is TGTGCCAGCAGCTTGGCGGGACAGGGGGCTAATGAGCAGTTCTTC. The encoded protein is CASSLAGQGANEQFF.

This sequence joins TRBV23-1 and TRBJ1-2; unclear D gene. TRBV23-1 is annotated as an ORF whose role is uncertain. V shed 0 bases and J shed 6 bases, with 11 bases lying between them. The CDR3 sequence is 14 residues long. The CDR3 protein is CASSQSTLEDGYTF. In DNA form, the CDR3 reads TGCGCCAGCAGTCAATCGACCCTGGAGGATGGCTACACCTTC.

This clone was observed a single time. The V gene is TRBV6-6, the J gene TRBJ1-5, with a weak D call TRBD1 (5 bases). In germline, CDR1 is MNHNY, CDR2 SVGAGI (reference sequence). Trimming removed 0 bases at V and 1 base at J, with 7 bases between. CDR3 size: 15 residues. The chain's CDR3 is CASSYSRQSNQPQHF. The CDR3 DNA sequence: TGTGCCAGCAGTTACTCTAGACAGAGCAATCAGCCCCAGCATTTT.

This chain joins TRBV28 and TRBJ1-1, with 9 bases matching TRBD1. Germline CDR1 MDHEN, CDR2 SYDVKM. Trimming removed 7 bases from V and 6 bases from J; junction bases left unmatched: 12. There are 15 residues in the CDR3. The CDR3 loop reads CASTLSTGGNAEAFF. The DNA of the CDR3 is TGTGCCAGCACCTTGTCGACAGGGGGTAACGCTGAAGCTTTCTTT.

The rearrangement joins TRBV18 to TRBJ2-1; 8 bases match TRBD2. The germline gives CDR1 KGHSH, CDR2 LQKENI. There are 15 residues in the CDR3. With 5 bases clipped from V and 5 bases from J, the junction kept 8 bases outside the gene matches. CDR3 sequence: CASSETLAENNEQFF. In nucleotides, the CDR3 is TGTGCCAGCTCAGAAACACTAGCGGAGAACAATGAGCAGTTCTTC.

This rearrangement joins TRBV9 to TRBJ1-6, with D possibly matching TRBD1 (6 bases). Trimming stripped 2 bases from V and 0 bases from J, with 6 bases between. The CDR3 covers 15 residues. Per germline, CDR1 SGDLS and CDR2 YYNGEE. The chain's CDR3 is CASSVGASYNSPLHF. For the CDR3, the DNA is TGTGCCAGCAGCGTGGGGGCCTCCTATAATTCACCCCTCCACTTT.

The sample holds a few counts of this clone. CDR3 sequence reads: CASDNSGGNQPQHF. The CDR3, as DNA: TGTGCCAGCGATAATTCCGGGGGCAATCAGCCCCAGCATTTT. V is TRBV19 and J is TRBJ1-5, with unresolved D. Looked up from germline, CDR1 is LNHDA and CDR2 is SQIVND (reference sequence). Trimming pared 9 bases from V and 2 bases from J, leaving 14 bases between. The CDR3 runs 14 residues.

In nucleotides, the CDR3 is TGTGCCAGCAGTGAACACAGTAAAACGACCCAGTACTTC. Translating gives CASSEHSKTTQYF. The genes are TRBV6-1 and TRBJ2-5; D is uncertain. The CDR3 has 13 amino acids. Germline V gene sequence: CDR1 MNHNS, CDR2 SASEGT. The germline V and J ends were trimmed by 2 bases and 7 bases, with 11 bases remaining between them.